This T cell receptor beta chain was found in a study of spatial heterogeneity in lung cancer. As regards this clonotype: Its antigen is undetermined.

TCRdb re-analysed the 5' RACE reads in MiXCR, keeping a single row per CDR3 protein. The data contain about 15,000 distinct CDR3 sequences, about 7% of them singletons. After removal of 5 bases from V and 3 bases from J, the junction contained 9 bases not matched to a gene. CDR3 size: 16 residues. The germline V gene encodes CDR1 SGHTA and CDR2 FQGNSA. Time point denoted: sample taken at primary tumor resection. Samples came from about 72 TRACERx patients with untreated early-stage lung cancer. Whole RNA from tumor, nontumor lung or frozen PBMC was sequenced unsorted. The study, taken as a whole, reports: The counts of expanded TCRs, ubiquitous and regional, tracked ubiquitous and regional nonsynonymous mutations, respectively. In tumors, expanded intratumoral alpha and beta TCR counts tracked mutation counts. Beta chains had 13% to 15% coverage of tumor T cells, and alpha chains had 6% to 7.5%.

The receptor comes from a male donor with early-stage non-small cell lung cancer. Material: lung tumor tissue, obtained at surgery. The V call is TRBV7-2, the J call TRBJ2-7; 11 nucleotides align to TRBD2. CDR3 sequence reads: CASSNRGGTSGYEQYF. DNA of the CDR3: TGTGCCAGCAGCAACAGGGGGGGGACTAGCGGCTACGAGCAGTACTTC.